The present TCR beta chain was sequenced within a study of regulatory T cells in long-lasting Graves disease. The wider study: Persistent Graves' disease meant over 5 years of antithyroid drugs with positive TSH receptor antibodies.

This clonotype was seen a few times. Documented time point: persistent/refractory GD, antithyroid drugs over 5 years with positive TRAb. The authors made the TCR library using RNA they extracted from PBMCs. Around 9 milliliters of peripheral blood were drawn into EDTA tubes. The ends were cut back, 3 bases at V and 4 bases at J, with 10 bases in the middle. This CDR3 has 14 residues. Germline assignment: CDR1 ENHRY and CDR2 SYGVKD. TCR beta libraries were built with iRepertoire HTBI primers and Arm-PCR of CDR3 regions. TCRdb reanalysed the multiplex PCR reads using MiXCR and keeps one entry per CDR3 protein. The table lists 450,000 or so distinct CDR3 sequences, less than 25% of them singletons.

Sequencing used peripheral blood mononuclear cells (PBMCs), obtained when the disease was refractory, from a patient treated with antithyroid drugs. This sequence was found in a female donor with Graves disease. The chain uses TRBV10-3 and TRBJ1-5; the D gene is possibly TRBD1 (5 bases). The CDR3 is CAISDHGGNQPQHF. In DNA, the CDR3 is TGTGCCATCAGTGACCACGGGGGGAATCAGCCCCAGCATTTT.